This is a list of T cell receptor beta chains from one sample in a study of shared clonotypes between healthy human individuals. Only in-frame clones appear in the TCRdb table, and some are missing; sequencing was by immunoSEQ multiplex PCR. The sample shows over a million clones, around 97% of them seen only once. Sequencing used naive CD4+ T cells sorted from blood. The receptors here all came from a man aged 25-40 years in good health. Both conserved end residues are part of each CDR3. The D gene is left open where the match is weak. Some rows mark clone size as missing; the rest say once, few, many or name a class of expanded clone.

d_call	v_call	clone_size	cdr3_length	j_call	cdr3_nt	cdr3_aa
TRBD1	TRBV9	.	15	TRBJ2-1	TGTGCCAGCAGCGTAGTCAGGACAGGGGGCGATGAGCAGTTCTTC	CASSVVRTGGDEQFF
.	TRBV5-5	.	15	TRBJ1-5	TGTGCCAGCAGCTTTGAGGGGCCGAACAATCAGCCCCAGCATTTT	CASSFEGPNNQPQHF
.	TRBV5-4	.	15	TRBJ1-1	TGTGCCAGCCAATCAGGCATCTTAACGAACACTGAAGCTTTCTTT	CASQSGILTNTEAFF
TRBD2	TRBV4-1	.	15	TRBJ2-7	TGCGCCAGCAGCCGAATACTAGCGGGAGAACTCGAGCAGTACTTC	CASSRILAGELEQYF
TRBD1	TRBV7-2	.	18	TRBJ1-5	TGTGCCAGCAGCTTAGTTTATTGGAACAGGGGAGTCAATCAGCCCCAGCATTTT	CASSLVYWNRGVNQPQHF
.	TRBV7-9	once	12	TRBJ2-2	TGTGCCAGCTTTCGCGGGGACGGGGAGCTGTTTTTT	CASFRGDGELFF
TRBD1	TRBV6-6	.	16	TRBJ1-2	TGTGCCAGCAGTTACTCGAGGACAGGTGAAATATATGGCTACACCTTC	CASSYSRTGEIYGYTF
TRBD1	TRBV14	.	15	TRBJ2-1	TGTGCCAGCAGCCCCCGGGACAGCGATTACAATGAGCAGTTCTTC	CASSPRDSDYNEQFF
.	TRBV18	once	16	TRBJ2-6	TGTGCCAGCTCACCACGAGGTGGGCCTGGGGCCAACGTCCTGACTTTC	CASSPRGGPGANVLTF
TRBD2	TRBV9	.	18	TRBJ2-3	TGTGCCAGCAGCGTAGACTCCCCCCTAGCGGGAGTGGCAGATACGCAGTATTTT	CASSVDSPLAGVADTQYF
.	TRBV9	once	13	TRBJ1-5	TGTGCCAGCAGCCCCCGGGGCAATCAGCCCCAGCATTTT	CASSPRGNQPQHF
TRBD2	TRBV10-1	.	16	TRBJ2-3	TGCGCCAGCAGTGAGGGTGCGGGAGTTAGGGCAGATACGCAGTATTTT	CASSEGAGVRADTQYF
.	TRBV11-3	.	15	TRBJ2-7	TGTGCCAGCAGCTTAAATCCGGTTAGCTCCTACGAGCAGTACTTC	CASSLNPVSSYEQYF
.	TRBV15	.	17	TRBJ1-3	TGTGCCACCAGCAGAACACCAGGCTCCAGGACTGGAAACACCATATATTTT	CATSRTPGSRTGNTIYF
.	TRBV29-1	.	13	TRBJ1-4	TGCAGCGTTAACCTAGGTTGGGGTGAAAAACTGTTTTTT	CSVNLGWGEKLFF
.	TRBV5-1	.	14	TRBJ1-1	TGCGCCAGCAGCCCGGACAGCCGGAACACTGAAGCTTTCTTT	CASSPDSRNTEAFF